The clone carrying this TCR beta chain appeared a few times. Its antigen is not identified. This record comes from a study of CD8 T cells in ankylosing spondylitis. TCRdb ran MiXCR on the 5' RACE reads and lists one entry per CDR3 protein. The sample shows 350,000 to 550,000 distinct CDR3 sequences, 25% to 30% of them seen only once. Study conclusions and caveats: Seemingly characteristic of ankylosing spondylitis blood was a TCR beta motif consisting of several highly homologous variants. Disease-linked clones, CD8+, were relatively rare in peripheral blood.

The length of the CDR3 is 12 residues. Trimming stripped 4 bases from V and 8 bases from J, with 9 bases between. Germline CDR1 is SGHVS and CDR2 is FQNEAQ. Sequencing was performed on blood, either unsorted or a sorted T cell fraction (not recorded which). This sequence was found in a male donor with ankylosing spondylitis. The chain joins TRBV7-8 to TRBJ2-1; unclear D gene. The CDR3 DNA reads TGTGCCAGCAGCTACCGACTCCATGAGCAGTTCTTC. Translation gives CASSYRLHEQFF.